Each of the 3 T cell receptor beta chains below was sequenced from the same sample in a study of T cell responses to AZD1222 COVID-19 vaccine. Here immunoSEQ multiplex PCR was the method, and the copy in TCRdb shows in-frame clones only, minus some. The data contain roughly 150,000 clones, less than 90% of them singletons. The material was peripheral blood, obtained after recovery from COVID-19. The receptors here all came from an adult who had recovered from COVID-19.

The V gene is TRBV20-1, the J gene TRBJ1-5; D not resolved. Trimming stripped 6 bases from V and 4 bases from J, with 4 bases between. This CDR3 region has 10 residues. From germline, CDR1 is DFQATT and CDR2 SNEGSKA (reference sequence). This chain's CDR3 is CSARNQPQHF. DNA for the CDR3: TGCAGTGCCCGAAATCAGCCCCAGCATTTT.

This clone was seen once. The rearrangement joins TRBV4-1 to TRBJ1-4; 7 bases fit TRBD1. Germline CDR1 MGHRA, CDR2 YSYEKL. V shed 2 bases, J shed 4 bases, and the junction held 4 bases outside the gene matches. The CDR3 runs 15 residues. CDR3 nucleotide sequence: TGCGCCAGCAGCCAAAAGGGACAGCTTAATGAAAAACTGTTTTTT. Residues: CASSQKGQLNEKLFF.

This sequence joins TRBV5-1 and TRBJ1-2, with no clear D. The V end lost 5 bases, the J end lost 1 base, and 15 bases lay between the germline ends. Germline CDR1 is SGHRS and CDR2 is YFSETQ. The CDR3 has 15 amino acids. CDR3 residues: CASSLVGSFNYGYTF. The CDR3 DNA is TGCGCCAGCAGTTTAGTAGGTTCCTTTAACTATGGCTACACCTTC. Filled out from reference TRBV5-1 and TRBJ1-2, the complete variable domain reads KAGVTQTPRYLIKTRGQQVTLSCSPISGHRSVSWYQQTPGQGLQFLFEYFSETQRNKGNFPGRFSGRQFSNSRSEMNVSTLELGDSALYLCASSLVGSFNYGYTFGSGTRLTVV.